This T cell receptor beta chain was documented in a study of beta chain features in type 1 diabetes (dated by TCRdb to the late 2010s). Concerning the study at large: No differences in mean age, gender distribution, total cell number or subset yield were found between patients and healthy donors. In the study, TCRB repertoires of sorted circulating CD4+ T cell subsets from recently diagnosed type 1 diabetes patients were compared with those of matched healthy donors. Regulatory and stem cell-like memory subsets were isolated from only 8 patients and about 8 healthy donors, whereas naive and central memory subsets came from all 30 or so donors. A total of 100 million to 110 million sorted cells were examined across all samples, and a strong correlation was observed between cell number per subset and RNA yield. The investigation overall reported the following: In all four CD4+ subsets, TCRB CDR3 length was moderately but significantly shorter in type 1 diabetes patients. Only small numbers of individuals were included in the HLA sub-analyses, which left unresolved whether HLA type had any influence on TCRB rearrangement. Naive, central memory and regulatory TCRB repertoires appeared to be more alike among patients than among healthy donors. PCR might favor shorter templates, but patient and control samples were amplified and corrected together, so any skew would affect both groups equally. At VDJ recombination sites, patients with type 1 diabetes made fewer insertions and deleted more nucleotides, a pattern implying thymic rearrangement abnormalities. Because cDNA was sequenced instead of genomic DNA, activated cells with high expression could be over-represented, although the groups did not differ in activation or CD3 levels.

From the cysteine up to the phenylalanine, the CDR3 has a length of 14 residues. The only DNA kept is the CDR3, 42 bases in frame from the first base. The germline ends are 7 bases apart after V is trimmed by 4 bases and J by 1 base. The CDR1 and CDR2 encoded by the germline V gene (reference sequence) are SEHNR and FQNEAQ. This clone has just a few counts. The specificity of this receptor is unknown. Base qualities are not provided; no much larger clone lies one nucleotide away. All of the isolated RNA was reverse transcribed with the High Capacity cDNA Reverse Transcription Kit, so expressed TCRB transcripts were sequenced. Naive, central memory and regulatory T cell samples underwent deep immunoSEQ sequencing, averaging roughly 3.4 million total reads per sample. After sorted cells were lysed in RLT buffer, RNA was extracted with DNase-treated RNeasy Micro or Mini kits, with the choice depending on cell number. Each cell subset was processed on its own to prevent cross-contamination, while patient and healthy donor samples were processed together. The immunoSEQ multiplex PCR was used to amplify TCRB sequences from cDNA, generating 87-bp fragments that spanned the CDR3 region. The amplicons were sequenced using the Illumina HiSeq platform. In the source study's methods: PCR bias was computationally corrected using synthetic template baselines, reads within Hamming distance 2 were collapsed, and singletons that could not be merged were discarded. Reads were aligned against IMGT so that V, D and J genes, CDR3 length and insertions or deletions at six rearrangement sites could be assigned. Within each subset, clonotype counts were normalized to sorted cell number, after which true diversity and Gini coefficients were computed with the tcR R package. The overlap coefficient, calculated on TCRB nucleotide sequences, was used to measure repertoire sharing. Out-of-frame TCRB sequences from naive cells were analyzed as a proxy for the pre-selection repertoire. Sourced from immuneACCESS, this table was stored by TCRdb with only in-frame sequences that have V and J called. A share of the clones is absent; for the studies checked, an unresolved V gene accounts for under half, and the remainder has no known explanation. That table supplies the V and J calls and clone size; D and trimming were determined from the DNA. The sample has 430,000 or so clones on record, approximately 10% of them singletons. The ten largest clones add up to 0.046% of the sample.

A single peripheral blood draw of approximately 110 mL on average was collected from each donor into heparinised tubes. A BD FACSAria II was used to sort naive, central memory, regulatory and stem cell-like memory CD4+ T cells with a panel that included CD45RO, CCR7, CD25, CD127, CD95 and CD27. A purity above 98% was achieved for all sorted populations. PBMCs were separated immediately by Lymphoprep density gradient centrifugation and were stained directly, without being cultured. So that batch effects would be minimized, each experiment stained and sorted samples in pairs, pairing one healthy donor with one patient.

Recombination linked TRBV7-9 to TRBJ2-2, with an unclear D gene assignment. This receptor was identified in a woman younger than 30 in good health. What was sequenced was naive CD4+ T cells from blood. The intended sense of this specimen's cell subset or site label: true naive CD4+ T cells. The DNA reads TGTGCCAGCAGCTCGCTCCTGAACACCGGGGAGCTGTTTTTT. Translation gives CASSSLLNTGELFF.